The rows below give T cell receptor beta chains drawn from one sample of a study of cytomegalovirus exposure and HLA in healthy donors. The data were produced by immunoSEQ multiplex PCR, yet TCRdb's version contains in-frame clones alone and is incomplete. The data contain approximately 210,000 clones, 86% of them singletons. The specimen sequenced was PBMCs. The receptors were sampled from a woman aged 18-30 years in good health and CMV-seronegative. Both conserved end residues are part of each CDR3. D genes are given only for firm matches. Clone size, where shown, is once, few, many, or a class for clones that have expanded.

CDR3 length,clone size,D gene,V gene,J gene,CDR3 DNA,CDR3 protein
17,-,-,TRBV27,TRBJ2-6,TGTGCCAGCAGTTTGCAGGGGGGAGATTCTGGGGCCAACGTCCTGACTTTC,CASSLQGGDSGANVLTF
15,-,-,TRBV6-1,TRBJ2-7,TGTGCCAGCAGTGACCGCTCCTTTACTACCTACGAGCAGTACTTC,CASSDRSFTTYEQYF
12,-,-,TRBV5-1,TRBJ2-7,TGCGCCAGCAGCCAGGATTTCTACGAGCAGTACTTC,CASSQDFYEQYF
15,-,TRBD1,TRBV7-3,TRBJ1-2,TGTGCCAGCAGCCCCAGAGCGGACAGGTCGGATGGCTACACCTTC,CASSPRADRSDGYTF
16,-,TRBD2,TRBV9,TRBJ2-1,TGTGCCAGCAGCGCCCCTAGCGGGGGGGCTTCGAATGAGCAGTTCTTC,CASSAPSGGASNEQFF
16,-,TRBD2,TRBV19,TRBJ2-1,TGTGCCAGTAGTCGGACTAGCGGTAGCTCCTACAATGAGCAGTTCTTC,CASSRTSGSSYNEQFF
15,-,-,TRBV28,TRBJ1-1,TGTGCCAGCCCCGGTAGGGGAAATTTGAACACTGAAGCTTTCTTT,CASPGRGNLNTEAFF
17,-,-,TRBV4-2,TRBJ1-2,TGTGCCAGCAGCCAAGGGGCAGGGGATATATTGGACTATGGCTACACCTTC,CASSQGAGDILDYGYTF
14,-,TRBD1,TRBV6-6,TRBJ2-7,TGTGCCAGCAAAGCTGGACAGGGCCAGTACGAGCAGTACTTC,CASKAGQGQYEQYF
16,few,TRBD1,TRBV11-1,TRBJ1-6,TGTGCCAGCAGCTTAGCATCGGCAGGGGGTAATTCACCCCTCCACTTT,CASSLASAGGNSPLHF
16,-,TRBD1,TRBV7-2,TRBJ1-5,TGTGCCAGCAGCCCAGCCGGGACAGGTAACAATCAGCCCCAGCATTTT,CASSPAGTGNNQPQHF